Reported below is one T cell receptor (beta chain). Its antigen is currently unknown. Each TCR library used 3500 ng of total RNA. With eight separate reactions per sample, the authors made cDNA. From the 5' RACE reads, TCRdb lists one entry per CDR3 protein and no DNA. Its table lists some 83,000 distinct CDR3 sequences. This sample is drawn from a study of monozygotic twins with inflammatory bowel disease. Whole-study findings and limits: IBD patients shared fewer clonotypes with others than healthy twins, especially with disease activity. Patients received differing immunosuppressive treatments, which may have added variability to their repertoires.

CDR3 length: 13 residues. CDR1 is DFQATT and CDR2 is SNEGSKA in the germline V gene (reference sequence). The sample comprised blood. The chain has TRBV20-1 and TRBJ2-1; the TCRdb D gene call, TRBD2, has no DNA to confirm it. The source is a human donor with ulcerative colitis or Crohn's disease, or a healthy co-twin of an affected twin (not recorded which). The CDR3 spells CSASYWRDNEQFF.